This T cell receptor (beta chain) was sequenced during a study of blood T cell repertoires in COVID-19. Study background: COVID-19 samples from acute and convalescent phases originated in the United States, Italy and Spain. In each case, the material was cDNA or gDNA derived from T cells, B-cell-depleted T cells, or PBMCs.

In the original analysis: Reference gene primer amplification gave nucleated cell count estimates. Only in-frame clones appear in the TCRdb table, and some are missing; sequencing was by immunoSEQ multiplex PCR. Clone size and V and J calls were adopted from that table, with D and trimming inferred from the DNA. The data contain 100,000 to 120,000 clones, roughly 79% of them singletons. There are 17 residues in the CDR3. CDR1 is SGHTA, CDR2 FQGNSA, per germline. The germline V and J ends were trimmed by 0 bases and 5 bases, with 17 bases remaining between them. Sequencing input: peripheral blood. This sequence originates from a woman aged 70 to 79 with acute or convalescent COVID-19. The chain has TRBV7-2 and TRBJ1-5; possible D gene TRBD1, 6 bases. CDR3 sequence (DNA): TGTGCCAGCAGCTTAGCAACGGGACACAGGGTGGATCAGCCCCAGCATTTT. The encoded protein is CASSLATGHRVDQPQHF.